The 4 T cell receptor beta chains presented below share a single source sample, sequenced in a study of blood T cell repertoires in COVID-19. Using immunoSEQ multiplex PCR, the repertoire was profiled, and TCRdb retains in-frame clones only, with some absent. The sample carries more than 300,000 clones, approximately 90% recorded once. Sequencing used PBMCs or T cells enriched from blood (not recorded which). Every receptor here comes from a woman younger than 35 who had recovered from COVID-19.

The genes are TRBV2 and TRBJ1-4, with a possible D match to TRBD1 (5 bases). The CDR3 loop spans 15 amino acids. V was shortened by 1 base and J by 8 bases, with 14 bases between the two germline ends. Germline CDR1 reads SNHLY; CDR2 reads FYNNEI. Here the CDR3 reads CASSEDRPDREKLFF. The DNA of the CDR3 is TGTGCCAGCAGTGAAGACAGGCCAGATCGAGAAAAACTGTTTTTT.

V usage is TRBV27 and J usage is TRBJ2-1; 7 bases are shared with TRBD1. The V segment lost 3 bases and the J segment 8 bases; nucleotides outside the gene matches: 10. The CDR3 runs to 15 residues. Germline CDR1 reads MNHEY; CDR2 reads SMNVEV (reference sequence). CDR3 nucleotide sequence: TGTGCCAGCAGTTTGAGTAGGGGGCGAGACCATGAGCAGTTCTTC. This gives the protein CASSLSRGRDHEQFF.

The genes are TRBV6-5 and TRBJ1-5, with a weak D call TRBD1 (5 bases). The germline V and J ends were trimmed by 6 bases and 2 bases, with 14 bases remaining between them. The germline V gene has CDR1 MNHEY and CDR2 SVGAGI. The length of the CDR3 is 15 residues. The CDR3, as DNA: TGTGCCAGCAGCAATCAGGGCTTAGGCAATCAGCCCCAGCATTTT. Its translation is CASSNQGLGNQPQHF.

The chain couples TRBV7-2 to TRBJ2-5; maybe TRBD2 (6 bases). This CDR3 contains 15 residues. Trimming removed 5 bases at V and 1 base at J, with 14 bases between. CDR1 and CDR2 from the germline V gene are SGHTA and FQGNSA. CDR3: CASSPPGVSQETQYF. DNA for the CDR3: TGTGCCAGCAGCCCCCCGGGGGTCTCCCAAGAGACCCAGTACTTC. The variable domain in full, completed from reference TRBV7-2 and TRBJ2-5, reads GAGVSQSPSNKVTEKGKDVELRCDPISGHTALYWYRQSLGQGLEFLIYFQGNSAPDKSGLPSDRFSAERTGGSVSTLTIQRTQQEDSAVYLCASSPPGVSQETQYFGPGTRLLVL.